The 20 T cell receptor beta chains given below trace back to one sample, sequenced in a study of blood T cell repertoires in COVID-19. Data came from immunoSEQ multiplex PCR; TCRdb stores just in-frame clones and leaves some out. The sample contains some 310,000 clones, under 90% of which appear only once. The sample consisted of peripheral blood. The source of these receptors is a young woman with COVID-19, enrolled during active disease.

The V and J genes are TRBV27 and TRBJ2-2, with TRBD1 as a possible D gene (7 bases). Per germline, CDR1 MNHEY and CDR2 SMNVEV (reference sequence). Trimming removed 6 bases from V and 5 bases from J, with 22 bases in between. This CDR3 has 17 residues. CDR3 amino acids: CASSRLDRVARTGELFF. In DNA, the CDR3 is TGTGCCAGCAGCAGACTAGACAGGGTGGCGAGGACCGGGGAGCTGTTTTTT.

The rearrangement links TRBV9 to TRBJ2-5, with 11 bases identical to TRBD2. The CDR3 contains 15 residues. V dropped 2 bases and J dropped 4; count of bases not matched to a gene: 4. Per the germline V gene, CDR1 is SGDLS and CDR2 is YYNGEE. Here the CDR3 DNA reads TGTGCCAGCAGCGTGACTAGCGGGACTGTAGAGACCCAGTACTTC. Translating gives CASSVTSGTVETQYF. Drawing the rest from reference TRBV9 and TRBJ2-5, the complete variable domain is DSGVTQTPKHLITATGQRVTLRCSPRSGDLSVYWYQQSLDQGLQFLIQYYNGEERAKGNILERFSAQQFPDLHSELNLSSLELGDSALYFCASSVTSGTVETQYFGPGTRLLVL.

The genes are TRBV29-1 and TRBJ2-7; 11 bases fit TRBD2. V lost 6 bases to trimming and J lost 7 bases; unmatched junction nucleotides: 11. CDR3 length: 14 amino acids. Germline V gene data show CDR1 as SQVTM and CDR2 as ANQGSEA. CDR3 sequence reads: CSVATSGATGEQYF. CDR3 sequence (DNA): TGCAGCGTCGCGACTAGCGGGGCCACCGGAGAGCAGTACTTC.

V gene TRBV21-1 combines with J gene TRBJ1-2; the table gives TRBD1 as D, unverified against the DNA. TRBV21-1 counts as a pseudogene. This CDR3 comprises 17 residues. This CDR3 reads CASSKGRDRALYYGYTF. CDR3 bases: TGTGCCAGCAGCAAGGGACGGGACAGGGCCCTTTACTATGGCTACACCTTC.

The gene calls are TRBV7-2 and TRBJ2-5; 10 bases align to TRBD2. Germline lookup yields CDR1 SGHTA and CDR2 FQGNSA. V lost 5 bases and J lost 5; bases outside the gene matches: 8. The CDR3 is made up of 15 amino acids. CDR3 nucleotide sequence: TGTGCCAGCAGCCCCCTAGCGGGAGCTAGGGAGACCCAGTACTTC. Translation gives CASSPLAGARETQYF.

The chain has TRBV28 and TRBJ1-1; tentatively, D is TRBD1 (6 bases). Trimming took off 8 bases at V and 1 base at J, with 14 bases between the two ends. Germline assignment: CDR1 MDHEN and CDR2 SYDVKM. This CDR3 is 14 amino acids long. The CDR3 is CASRVGGENTEAFF. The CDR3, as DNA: TGTGCCAGCCGAGTAGGGGGGGAGAACACTGAAGCTTTCTTT.

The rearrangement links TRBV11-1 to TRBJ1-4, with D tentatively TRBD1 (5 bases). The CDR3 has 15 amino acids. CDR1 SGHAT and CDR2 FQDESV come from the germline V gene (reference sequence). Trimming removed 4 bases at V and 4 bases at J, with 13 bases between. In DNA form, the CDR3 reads TGTGCCAGCAGCTCCACCGACAGCTATAATGAAAAACTGTTTTTT. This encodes CASSSTDSYNEKLFF.

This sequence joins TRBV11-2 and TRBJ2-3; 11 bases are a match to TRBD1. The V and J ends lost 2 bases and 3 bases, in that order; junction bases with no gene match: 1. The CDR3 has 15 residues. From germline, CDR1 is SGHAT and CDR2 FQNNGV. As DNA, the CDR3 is TGTGCCAGCAGCTTACGGGACAGGGGGACAGATACGCAGTATTTT. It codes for CASSLRDRGTDTQYF.

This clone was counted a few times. The CDR3 region is CASRRTGNPDTQYF. In DNA, the CDR3 is TGTGCCAGCAGAAGGACAGGGAATCCAGATACGCAGTATTTT. The rearrangement links TRBV27 to TRBJ2-3; TRBD1 matches at 8 bases. The V segment lost 6 bases and the J segment 4 bases; nucleotides outside the gene matches: 6. This CDR3 contains 14 residues. Germline V gene sequence: CDR1 MNHEY, CDR2 SMNVEV (reference sequence).

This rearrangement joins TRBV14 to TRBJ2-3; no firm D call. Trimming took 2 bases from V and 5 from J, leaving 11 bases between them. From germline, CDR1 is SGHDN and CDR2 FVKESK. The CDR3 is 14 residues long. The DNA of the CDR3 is TGTGCCAGCAGCCAACACCCCTCGGGAGATACGCAGTATTTT. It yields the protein CASSQHPSGDTQYF.

The CDR3 region has the DNA TGTGCCAGCAGCCAAGACCCCGTGAGCGGGAGCCGGACCGGGGAGCTGTTTTTT. The encoded protein is CASSQDPVSGSRTGELFF. The chain employs TRBV4-2 and TRBJ2-2; 8 nucleotides match TRBD2. The trim removed 0 bases at V and 5 bases at J, leaving 11 bases unmatched. The CDR3 runs to 18 residues. Germline V gene sequence: CDR1 LGHNA, CDR2 YNFKEQ.

The DNA of the CDR3 is TGCGCCAGCAGCTTCCAGGGCGGAACTGAAGCTTTCTTT. It is translated as CASSFQGGTEAFF. The V call is TRBV5-1, the J call TRBJ1-1; perhaps TRBD1 as D (5 bases). The CDR3 runs 13 residues. Trimming left V 2 bases short and J 5 bases short, with 10 bases between. Germline V gene sequence: CDR1 SGHRS, CDR2 YFSETQ.

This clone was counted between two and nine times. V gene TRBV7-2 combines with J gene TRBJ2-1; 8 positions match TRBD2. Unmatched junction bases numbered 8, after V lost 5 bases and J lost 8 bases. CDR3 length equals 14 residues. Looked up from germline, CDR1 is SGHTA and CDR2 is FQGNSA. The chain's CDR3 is CASSPSGRGDEQFF. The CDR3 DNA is TGTGCCAGCAGCCCCAGCGGGAGAGGCGATGAGCAGTTCTTC.

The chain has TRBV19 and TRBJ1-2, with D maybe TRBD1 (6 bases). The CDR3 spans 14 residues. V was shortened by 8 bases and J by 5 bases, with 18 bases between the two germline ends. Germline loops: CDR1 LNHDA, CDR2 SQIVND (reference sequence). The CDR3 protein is CASSPTGQLYGYTF. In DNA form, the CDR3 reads TGTGCCAGTTCCCCAACCGGACAGCTGTATGGCTACACCTTC.

Here the CDR3 reads CASSVRGGGEKLFF. CDR3 DNA sequence: TGTGCCAGCAGTGTGCGGGGAGGGGGTGAAAAACTGTTTTTT. V usage is TRBV25-1 and J usage is TRBJ1-4, with a weak D call TRBD1 (6 bases). CDR1 MGHDK and CDR2 SYGVNS come from the germline V gene. The CDR3 contains 14 residues. V shed 4 bases and J shed 7 bases, with 13 bases lying between them.

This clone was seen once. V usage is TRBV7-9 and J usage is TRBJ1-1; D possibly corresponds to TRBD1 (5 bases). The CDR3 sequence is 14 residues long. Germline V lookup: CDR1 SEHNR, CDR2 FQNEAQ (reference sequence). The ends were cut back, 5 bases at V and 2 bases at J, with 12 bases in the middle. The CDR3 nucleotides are TGTGCCAGCAGCCTACAGGTTTCAAACACTGAAGCTTTCTTT. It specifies CASSLQVSNTEAFF.

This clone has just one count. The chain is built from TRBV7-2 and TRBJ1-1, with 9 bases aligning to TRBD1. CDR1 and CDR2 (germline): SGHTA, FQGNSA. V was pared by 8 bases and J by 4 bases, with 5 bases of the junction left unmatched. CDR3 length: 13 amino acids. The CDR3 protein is CASRDRVFTEAFF. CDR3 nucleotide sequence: TGTGCCAGCCGGGACAGGGTATTCACTGAAGCTTTCTTT.

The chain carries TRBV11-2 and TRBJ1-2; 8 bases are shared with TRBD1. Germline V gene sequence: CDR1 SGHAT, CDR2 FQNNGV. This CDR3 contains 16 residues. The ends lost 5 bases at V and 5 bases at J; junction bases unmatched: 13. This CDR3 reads CASSPPRTGRDYGYTF. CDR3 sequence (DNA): TGTGCCAGCAGCCCCCCCAGGACAGGGCGAGATTATGGCTACACCTTC. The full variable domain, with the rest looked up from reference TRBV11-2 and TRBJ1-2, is EAGVAQSPRYKIIEKRQSVAFWCNPISGHATLYWYQQILGQGPKLLIQFQNNGVVDDSQLPKDRFSAERLKGVDSTLKIQPAKLEDSAVYLCASSPPRTGRDYGYTFGSGTRLTVV.

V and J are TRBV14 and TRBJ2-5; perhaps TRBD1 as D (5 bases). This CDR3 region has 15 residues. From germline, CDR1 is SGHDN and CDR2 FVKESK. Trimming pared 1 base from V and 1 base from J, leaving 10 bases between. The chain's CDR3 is CASSQAQGFQETQYF. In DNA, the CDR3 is TGTGCCAGCAGCCAAGCTCAGGGATTCCAAGAGACCCAGTACTTC.

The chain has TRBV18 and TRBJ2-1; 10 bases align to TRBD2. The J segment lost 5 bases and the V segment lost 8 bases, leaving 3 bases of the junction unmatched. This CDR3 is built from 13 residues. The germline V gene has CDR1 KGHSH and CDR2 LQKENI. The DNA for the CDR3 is TGTGCCAGCGGACTAGCGGCTAACAATGAGCAGTTCTTC. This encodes CASGLAANNEQFF.